This TCR beta chain was identified during a study of blood T cell repertoires in COVID-19 (dated by TCRdb to 2018 to 2021). In the study overall: Samples covering the acute and convalescent phases of COVID-19 were provided by collaborators in the United States, Italy and Spain. The prospective study material was composed of cDNA or gDNA derived from T cells, B-cell-depleted T cells, or PBMCs. Subjects who had been exposed to COVID-19, were actively infected with it, or had recovered from it provided the deeply sampled blood TCRbeta repertoires that made up the dataset. Where available, HLA class I and class II types were obtained from metadata supplied by the sample provider rather than from assay-based typing. The samples were drawn from two sources: the first 160 participants of the ongoing ImmuneRACE study, and 1,000 to 1,500 subjects contributed by 6 global collaborators. The sample metadata nearly always contained a de-identified subject ID, COVID-19 status, age in years and sex. The repertoires were released in a freely available public database intended as a resource for research on the immune response to SARS-CoV-2. General conclusions and limits of the study: Clinical and demographic metadata were provided uncurated, with the amount varying by source and participant.

Participants in the prospective study were aged roughly 18 to 100 years, lived in 20 to 30 United States geographic areas, and enrolled through a virtual design. Cohort assignment in the prospective study relied on participant-reported clinical history from a screening survey and a study questionnaire. ImmuneRACE Cohort 3 recovered participants were defined by two consecutive negative NP/OP PCR tests, healthcare professional clearance, or symptom resolution. In the prospective study, mobile phlebotomists collected whole blood, serum and a nasopharyngeal or oropharyngeal swab from each participant. Additional blood draws and questionnaires over an approximately two-month period could optionally be provided by prospective study participants. Before DNA extraction, prospective study blood samples were shipped either frozen or at room temperature. TCRbeta CDR3 regions were amplified from genomic DNA by means of the immunoSEQ Assay, a bias-controlled multiplex PCR. The authors processed their data as follows. Nucleated cell counts per sample were estimated from amplification of reference gene primers within the assay. To quantify the absolute abundance of each unique TCRbeta CDR3 rearrangement, sequence reads were collapsed and filtered. For each sample, productive Simpson clonality was calculated by taking the square root of Simpson's diversity index across productive rearrangements. This is the immuneACCESS table as TCRdb keeps it, with only in-frame sequences that have V and J called. A part of the clones is gone; compared with another copy, unresolved V genes explain less than half, and the rest is unexplained. The D gene and trimming were derived from the DNA, and the V and J assignments and clone size from that table. Across this sample there are under 200,000 clones, with around 87% seen only once. The top ten constitute less than 8% of the sample.

About this clone: The antigen this receptor binds is unknown. No per-base quality is available; no much larger clone lies one base away.

V trim: 6 bases; J trim: 5 bases; unmatched bases: 6. Based on the germline V gene (reference sequence), the CDR1 and CDR2 sequences are DFQATT and SNEGSKA. The CDR3, cysteine through phenylalanine, is 12 amino acids long. Here the CDR3 DNA is all that survives: 36 bases in frame from base 1. This clonotype was obtained from a woman between 50 and 59 years old who had recovered from COVID-19. Recombination connected TRBV20-1 to TRBJ1-2; 7 central nucleotides agree with TRBD1. The sample taken for sequencing was PBMCs or T cells enriched from blood (not recorded which). The sequenced DNA is TGCAGTGCCAGTGACAGGGTTTATGGCTACACCTTC. Its protein reads: CSASDRVYGYTF.